The entry that follows covers one T cell receptor (beta chain) sequence. The antigen this receptor binds is unknown. Base qualities are not provided; no much larger clone lies one nucleotide away. Each collaborating institution followed its own protocols to collect whole blood in K2EDTA tubes. For TCRbeta analysis, collaborators shipped samples as frozen whole blood, isolated PBMCs, or DNA extracted from either of those sample types. This entry is derived from a study of blood T cell repertoires in COVID-19 (TCRdb year 2020). Regarding the study in general: The collaborator samples originated in the United States, Italy and Spain and spanned the acute and convalescent phases of COVID-19. The prospective study material was composed of cDNA or gDNA derived from T cells, B-cell-depleted T cells, or PBMCs. Subjects who had been exposed to COVID-19, were actively infected with it, or had recovered from it provided the deeply sampled blood TCRbeta repertoires that made up the dataset. The repertoires were released in a freely available public database intended as a resource for research on the immune response to SARS-CoV-2. The samples were drawn from the first 160 participants of the ongoing ImmuneRACE study and from about 1,200 subjects provided by 6 global collaborators. Nearly every sample came with metadata listing a de-identified subject ID, COVID-19 status, age in years and sex. Where available, HLA class I and class II types were taken from metadata supplied by the sample provider and were not determined by assay-based typing. General findings and caveats noted by the study authors: Clinical and demographic metadata were provided uncurated, with the amount varying by source and participant.

TCRbeta CDR3 regions were amplified from genomic DNA by means of the immunoSEQ Assay, a bias-controlled multiplex PCR. The paper's data handling went like this. The number of nucleated cells in each sample was estimated from the amplification of reference gene primers within the assay. To quantify the absolute abundance of each unique TCRbeta CDR3 rearrangement, sequence reads were collapsed and filtered. For each sample, productive Simpson clonality was calculated as the square root of Simpson's diversity index across productive rearrangements. The table comes from immuneACCESS by way of TCRdb, which keeps in-frame sequences with V and J called. Part of the clones is missing from these tables; in studies checked, under half for an unresolved V gene and the rest for unknown reasons. V, J and clone size derive from that table, while D and trimming were established from the DNA sequence. This sample comprises under 300,000 clones, 82% of them detected only once. Of the sample, less than 3.5% falls within the top ten clones.

According to the germline V gene, CDR1 reads SGHTA and CDR2 reads FQGNSA. Reading from cysteine to phenylalanine, the CDR3 counts 15 amino acids. The DNA shown is the 45-base CDR3, in frame from base 1. A distance of 13 bases separates the germline ends of V and J, which lose 0 bases and 7 bases respectively. The sequencing sample was made of peripheral blood. This TCR was sampled from a woman younger than 35 with acute or convalescent COVID-19. Recombination joined TRBV7-2 with TRBJ2-1; the D segment could be TRBD2, given 6 matching bases. The DNA sequence is TGTGCCAGCAGCTTAGCCCCGGGAGAGCCAAATGAGCAGTTCTTC. Its protein reads: CASSLAPGEPNEQFF.